Shown below are 9 T cell receptor beta chains from a single sample sequenced in a study of early T cells in non-severe SARS-CoV-2 infection. TCRdb analysed the 5' RACE reads with MiXCR anew, one entry per CDR3 protein. The sample contains 70,000 to 75,000 distinct CDR3 sequences, 9.5% to 15% of which appear only once. Material for sequencing was whole blood. The source is an adult who was a healthcare worker with PCR-confirmed SARS-CoV-2 infection or an uninfected control (not recorded which).

V and J are TRBV29-1 and TRBJ2-6; D possibly matches TRBD1 or TRBD2 (5 bases each). The CDR3 runs to 15 residues. Germline V gene data show CDR1 as SQVTM and CDR2 as ANQGSEA. Trimming pared 5 bases from V and 3 bases from J, leaving 14 bases between. CDR3 in amino acids: CSVPTGTSGANVLTF. The CDR3 nucleotides read TGCAGCGTTCCCACGGGGACGAGTGGGGCCAACGTCCTGACTTTC.

J is TRBJ2-1 and V is TRBV20-1; D may be TRBD1 (6 bases). V was clipped by 2 bases and J by 6 bases, with 17 bases between them. Germline loops: CDR1 DFQATT, CDR2 SNEGSKA (reference sequence). The CDR3 is 15 residues long. In nucleotides, the CDR3 is TGCAGTGCTAGACAACAGGGTACGTTCGCCAATGAGCAGTTCTTC. Encoded protein: CSARQQGTFANEQFF.

V usage is TRBV29-1 and J usage is TRBJ2-7, with TRBD1 identical over 7 bases. Germline assignment: CDR1 SQVTM and CDR2 ANQGSEA. The CDR3 loop spans 12 amino acids. With 4 bases clipped from V and 0 bases from J, the junction kept 0 bases outside the gene matches. In DNA, the CDR3 is TGCAGCGTTGGGGACAGCTCCTACGAGCAGTACTTC. As protein: CSVGDSSYEQYF.

The chain couples TRBV10-3 to TRBJ1-1; D gene uncertain. Trimming removed 2 bases at V and 4 bases at J, with 14 bases between. Germline V gene sequence: CDR1 ENHRY, CDR2 SYGVKD. The CDR3 loop spans 15 amino acids. The CDR3 coding sequence is TGTGCCATCAGTGAGGCGGAGTTGAGGAGCACTGAAGCTTTCTTT. Protein product: CAISEAELRSTEAFF.

This clonotype showed up many times. The V call is TRBV18, the J call TRBJ2-7; 10 bases are shared with TRBD1. The CDR3 is 15 amino acids. Germline V lookup: CDR1 KGHSH, CDR2 LQKENI. V shed 3 bases, J shed 0 bases, and the junction held 2 bases outside the gene matches. This CDR3 reads CASSPGQGSSYEQYF. The CDR3 DNA follows: TGTGCCAGCTCACCGGGACAGGGGAGCTCCTACGAGCAGTACTTC.

The chain joins TRBV12-5 to TRBJ2-5; TRBD2 agrees at 10 bases. J gave up 2 bases and V 2 bases, and 20 bases lay outside the gene matches. The germline CDR1 and CDR2 sequences are LGHNT and FRNRAP. The CDR3 spans 21 residues. The CDR3 region has the DNA TGTGCTAGTGGTTTGTCACGGGGCCTAGCGGGAGTTATCGGGGGGCAAGAGACCCAGTACTTC. This gives the protein CASGLSRGLAGVIGGQETQYF.

This chain joins TRBV7-8 and TRBJ2-4; tentatively, D is TRBD1 or TRBD2 (6 bases each). The CDR3 is 15 amino acids. V was trimmed by 1 base and J by 4 bases, leaving 11 bases between them. From germline, CDR1 is SGHVS and CDR2 FQNEAQ. The CDR3 loop is CASSLGGDIKNIQYF. CDR3 coding DNA: TGTGCCAGCAGCTTAGGCGGGGACATTAAAAACATTCAGTACTTC.

This clonotype has ten or more counts. V and J are TRBV6-5 and TRBJ2-5, with D perhaps TRBD1 or TRBD2 (5 bases each). The V and J ends lost 4 bases and 1 base respectively, with 16 bases between them. Germline V gene lookup returns CDR1 MNHEY and CDR2 SVGAGI. The CDR3 is 16 residues long. CDR3 DNA: TGTGCCAGCAGTTTGGGACGCCTGAAGATCCAAGAGACCCAGTACTTC. This sequence encodes CASSLGRLKIQETQYF.

The chain employs TRBV21-1 and TRBJ1-5; the D call TRBD1 from the table was never checked on the DNA. TRBV21-1 is a known pseudogene. The CDR3 has 18 residues. The DNA for the CDR3 is TGTGCCAGCAGCCAATTTCACTCAGGGGAAAGGGTTTATTGGCCCCAGCATTTT. As protein: CASSQFHSGERVYWPQHF.